The clone carrying this T cell receptor (beta chain) appeared many times. The sample originates from a study of blood T cells in healthy people across ages. Combining a sample-barcoded 5' primer with a J-beta primer mix, a second PCR ran for roughly 6 to 12 cycles. TCRdb redid the calling of the 5' RACE reads with MiXCR, one entry per CDR3 protein. There are around 670,000 distinct CDR3 sequences in the sample; about 30% occur only once, and around a sixth lies in the top ten. The CDR3 is 13 residues long. V was trimmed by 6 bases and J by 2 bases, leaving 13 bases between them. The germline CDR1 and CDR2 sequences are DFQATT and SNEGSKA (reference sequence).

The origin of this receptor is a woman of 80 years or more in good health. The sequenced sample was blood. The rearrangement uses TRBV20-1 and TRBJ2-5; D gene ambiguous. CDR3 amino acids: CSASPLGQETQYF. The CDR3, as DNA: TGCAGTGCAAGCCCCCTGGGTCAAGAGACCCAGTACTTC.